This T cell receptor beta chain was profiled in a study of siplizumab effects on memory and regulatory T cells (dated by TCRdb to about 2019). About the investigation overall: The study looked at the effect of siplizumab, an anti-CD2 antibody, on alloreactive T-cell subsets in allogeneic mixed lymphocyte reactions made from human PBMCs.

Sorted unstimulated T cells, along with proliferating T cells recovered from mixed lymphocyte reactions, underwent TCRbeta CDR3 sequencing. Fresh whole blood from 9 to 10 HLA-typed healthy donors served as the source for isolating PBMCs. Unstimulated CD4+ non-regulatory T cells were FACS-sorted to map the origin of alloreactive clones. On this clone: Its recognized antigen is unknown. No qualities accompany the bases; no much larger clone lies one base away.

What the research found in general, with its limitations: The suppressive function of proliferating Tregs from siplizumab cultures was not functionally confirmed. For roughly 80-95% of proliferating CD4+ or CD8+ clones, no naive or memory phenotype could be assigned. Among mappable alloreactive CD4+ clones, an average Treg-derived fraction of approximately 73% was observed with siplizumab, compared with roughly 28% in control reactions. Unstimulated naive T cells appeared more diverse than memory T cells, and naive cells seemed to contribute substantially to the alloresponse. Because sequences at frequencies below about 10^-5 were poorly captured, only a minor fraction of alloreactive clones could be mapped back to unstimulated subsets. The cumulative frequency of alloreactive sequences traceable to unstimulated CD4+ memory T cells was significantly reduced by siplizumab.

Library preparation used the immunoSEQ multiplex PCR assay. Each sample had some 94,000 TCR templates assayed by the deep sequencing platform. Genomic DNA extracted from sorted T cells was used for TCRbeta CDR3 sequencing. In the paper's pipeline: Clonal analysis of TCRbeta CDR3 data was done in the R programming language. Alloreactive CD4+ and CD8+ clones were defined by comparing unstimulated samples with post-reaction CFSE-low samples. Alloreactive CD4+ clones were assigned to regulatory or non-regulatory origin by matching sequences to sorted unstimulated Treg and non-Treg repertoires. TCRdb took over this immuneACCESS table, retaining in-frame rearrangements with V and J assigned. Such tables are incomplete; in checked studies, under half of the missing clones stem from an unresolved V gene, and the remainder is unexplained. The DNA was the basis for D and trimming; V, J and clone size are from that table. For this sample there are around 120,000 clones; 94% appear just once. In total, the top ten clones hold roughly 1.8% of the sample.

The CDR3 measures 11 amino acids from cysteine to phenylalanine. CDR3 DNA is the only sequence kept; it has 33 bases, read in frame from the first base. From a lookup of the germline V gene, CDR1 and CDR2 are SNHLY and FYNNEI. Deletion took 5 bases off V and 8 bases off J, with a span of 9 bases between the germline ends. Sequenced material: non-Treg CD4+ T cells sorted from blood. The cell subset or site label for this specimen denotes: FACS-sorted unstimulated CD4+ non-regulatory T cells. The TCR originated in a human donor in good health. This chain is built from TRBV2 and TRBJ1-2, with no confident D gene call. The DNA reads TGTGCCAGCAGTAGGGCCAGGGGCTACACCTTC. It translates as CASSRARGYTF.